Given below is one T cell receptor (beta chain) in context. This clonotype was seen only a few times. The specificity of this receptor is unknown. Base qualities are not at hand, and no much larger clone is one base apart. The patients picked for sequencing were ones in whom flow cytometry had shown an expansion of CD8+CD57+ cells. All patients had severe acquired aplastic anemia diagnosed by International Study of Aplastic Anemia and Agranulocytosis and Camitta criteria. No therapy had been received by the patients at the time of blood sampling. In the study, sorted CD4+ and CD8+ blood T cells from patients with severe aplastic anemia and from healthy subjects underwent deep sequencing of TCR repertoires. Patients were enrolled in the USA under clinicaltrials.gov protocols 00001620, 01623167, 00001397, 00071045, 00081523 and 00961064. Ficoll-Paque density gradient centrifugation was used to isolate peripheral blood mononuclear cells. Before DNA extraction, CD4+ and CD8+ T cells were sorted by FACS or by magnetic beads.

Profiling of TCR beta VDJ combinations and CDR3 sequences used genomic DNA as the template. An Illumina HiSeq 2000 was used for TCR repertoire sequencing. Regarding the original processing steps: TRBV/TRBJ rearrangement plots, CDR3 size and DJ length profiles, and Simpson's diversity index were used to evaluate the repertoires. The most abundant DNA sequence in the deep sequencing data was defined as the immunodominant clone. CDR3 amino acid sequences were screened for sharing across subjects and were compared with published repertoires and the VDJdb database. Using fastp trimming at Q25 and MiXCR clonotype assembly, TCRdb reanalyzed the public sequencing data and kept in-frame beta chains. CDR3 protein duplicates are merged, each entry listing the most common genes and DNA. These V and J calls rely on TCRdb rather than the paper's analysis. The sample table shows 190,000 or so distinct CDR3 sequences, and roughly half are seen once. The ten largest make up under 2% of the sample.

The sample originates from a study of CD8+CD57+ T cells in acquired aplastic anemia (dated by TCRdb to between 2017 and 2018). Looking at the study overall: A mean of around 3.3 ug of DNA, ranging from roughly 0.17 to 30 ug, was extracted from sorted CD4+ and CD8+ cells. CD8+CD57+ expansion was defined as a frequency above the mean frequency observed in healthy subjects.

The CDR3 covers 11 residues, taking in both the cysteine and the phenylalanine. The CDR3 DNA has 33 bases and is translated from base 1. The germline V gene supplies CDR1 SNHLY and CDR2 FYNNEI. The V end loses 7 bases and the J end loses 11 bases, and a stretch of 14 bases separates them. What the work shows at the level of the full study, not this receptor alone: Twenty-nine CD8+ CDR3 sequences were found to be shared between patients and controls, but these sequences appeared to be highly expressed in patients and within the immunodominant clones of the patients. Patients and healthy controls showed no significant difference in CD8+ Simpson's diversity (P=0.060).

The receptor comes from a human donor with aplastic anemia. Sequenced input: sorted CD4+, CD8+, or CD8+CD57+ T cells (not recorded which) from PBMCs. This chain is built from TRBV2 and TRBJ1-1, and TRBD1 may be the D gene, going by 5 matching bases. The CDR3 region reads CASTQGSFAFF. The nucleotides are TGTGCCAGCACTCAGGGAAGTTTCGCTTTCTTT.